Shown below are 14 T cell receptor beta chains from a single sample sequenced in a study of T cell responses to AZD1222 COVID-19 vaccine. Clones were sequenced by immunoSEQ multiplex PCR, and TCRdb holds only the in-frame ones, with some missing. The table has 100,000 to 150,000 clones, around 84% seen once. The input for sequencing was peripheral blood, taken on day 0 of AZD1222 vaccination. These receptors originate from an adult in good health.

This clone was counted only a few times. The CDR3 DNA is TGTGCCAGCCTCTGTTGGGTCTCGGTGAAGTACTTC. Translation: CASLCWVSVKYF. The V and J genes are TRBV21-1 and TRBJ2-4. TRBV21-1 counts as a pseudogene. The CDR3 is 12 amino acids.

The V and J genes are TRBV24-1 and TRBJ2-6; D ambiguous. From germline, CDR1 is KGHDR and CDR2 SFDVKD. CDR3 length: 17 residues. The V gene lost 6 bases and the J gene lost 0 bases, with 14 bases spanning the gap. CDR3 amino acids: CATSPSLGYSGANVLTF. Here the CDR3 DNA reads TGTGCCACCAGTCCTAGTCTAGGGTACTCTGGGGCCAACGTCCTGACTTTC.

The chain recombines TRBV28 with TRBJ1-4, with no clear D. This CDR3 comprises 16 residues. Trimming removed 5 bases from V and 8 bases from J, with 21 bases in between. Germline V gene lookup returns CDR1 MDHEN and CDR2 SYDVKM. CDR3 loop: CASSPPTGLGREKLFF. The DNA of the CDR3 is TGTGCCAGCAGTCCACCGACTGGCCTCGGGAGGGAAAAACTGTTTTTT.

J is TRBJ2-7 and V is TRBV3-1 (or the pseudogene TRBV3-2), with unresolved D. Germline V gene lookup returns CDR1 LGHDT and CDR2 YNNKEL (reference sequence). This CDR3 is 13 amino acids long. V was shortened by 1 base and J by 2 bases, with 6 bases between the two germline ends. The CDR3 region has the DNA TGTGCCAGCAGCCAAGTGTCTGCCTACGAGCAGTACTTC. Amino acids: CASSQVSAYEQYF.

This chain joins TRBV4-1 and TRBJ1-2; 7 bases fit TRBD1. Germline assignment: CDR1 MGHRA and CDR2 YSYEKL. With 2 bases clipped from V and 1 base from J, the junction kept 7 bases outside the gene matches. The CDR3 covers 16 residues. Written as DNA, the CDR3 is TGCGCCAGCAGCCAACCTCGACAGGGAGGTAACTATGGCTACACCTTC. This gives the protein CASSQPRQGGNYGYTF.

This clone has only one observation. V usage is TRBV28 and J usage is TRBJ2-7, with D maybe TRBD2 (7 bases). Per the germline V gene, CDR1 is MDHEN and CDR2 is SYDVKM. The CDR3 spans 15 residues. V was clipped by 5 bases and J by 3 bases, with 17 bases between them. This CDR3 is CASSGPGGLFYEQYF. The CDR3, as DNA: TGTGCCAGCAGTGGACCCGGGGGGCTTTTCTACGAGCAGTACTTC.

The V and J genes are TRBV11-2 and TRBJ2-7; D remains unclear. CDR1 is SGHAT, CDR2 FQNNGV, per germline. Trimming pared 0 bases from V and 4 bases from J, leaving 4 bases between. The CDR3 is 12 residues long. CDR3 bases: TGTGCCAGCAGCTTAGATCGGTACGAGCAGTACTTC. It specifies CASSLDRYEQYF.

The chain has TRBV5-1 and TRBJ2-1, with a weak D call TRBD2 (5 bases). With 4 bases removed from V and 0 bases from J, the gap between germline ends came to 11 bases. There are 15 residues in the CDR3. Germline CDR1 and CDR2: SGHRS and YFSETQ. This chain's CDR3 is CASSPDWSSYNEQFF. As DNA, the CDR3 is TGCGCCAGCAGCCCGGACTGGAGCTCCTACAATGAGCAGTTCTTC.

This chain uses TRBV19 with TRBJ2-7; 11 nucleotides match TRBD1. Germline V lookup: CDR1 LNHDA, CDR2 SQIVND (reference sequence). The CDR3 runs 15 residues. V shed 5 bases, J shed 4 bases, and the junction held 7 bases outside the gene matches. This chain's CDR3 is CASSPTGQGAYEQYF. CDR3 bases: TGTGCCAGTAGTCCCACAGGACAGGGGGCATACGAGCAGTACTTC.

This chain connects TRBV9 to TRBJ1-4; D not certain. The CDR3 consists of 13 residues. Germline assignment: CDR1 SGDLS and CDR2 YYNGEE. The ends were cut back, 0 bases at V and 8 bases at J, with 8 bases in the middle. CDR3: CASSVGQNEKLFF. For the CDR3, the DNA is TGTGCCAGCAGCGTAGGGCAGAACGAAAAACTGTTTTTT.

The V gene is TRBV28, the J gene TRBJ1-5; 12 positions match TRBD1. The CDR3 is made up of 15 amino acids. CDR1 is MDHEN, CDR2 SYDVKM, per germline. The V gene end was trimmed by 5 bases and the J gene end by 6 bases; junction bases not matched to a gene: 5. In DNA, the CDR3 is TGTGCCAGCAGTCCAGGGACAGGGGGCAGTCAGCCCCAGCATTTT. It yields the protein CASSPGTGGSQPQHF.

The chain joins TRBV6-5 to TRBJ2-5; a weak D match, TRBD1 (5 bases). There are 12 residues in the CDR3. In germline, CDR1 is MNHEY, CDR2 SVGAGI. V was trimmed by 5 bases and J by 3 bases, leaving 7 bases between them. Written as DNA, the CDR3 is TGTGCCAGCAGTACGACAGAAGAGACCCAGTACTTC. The encoded protein is CASSTTEETQYF.

The J gene is TRBJ2-7, the V gene TRBV19, with 7 bases matching TRBD2. V shed 1 base, J shed 2 bases, and the junction held 5 bases outside the gene matches. Germline CDR1 and CDR2: LNHDA and SQIVND (reference sequence). There are 15 residues in the CDR3. The CDR3 region is CASSIGGGFAYEQYF. The CDR3 bases are TGTGCCAGTAGTATAGGGGGGGGTTTCGCCTACGAGCAGTACTTC. Full variable domain (remainder filled in from reference TRBV19 and TRBJ2-7): DGGITQSPKYLFRKEGQNVTLSCEQNLNHDAMYWYRQDPGQGLRLIYYSQIVNDFQKGDIAEGYSVSREKKESFPLTVTSAQKNPTAFYLCASSIGGGFAYEQYFGPGTRLTVT.

This clone was seen once. The J gene is TRBJ1-3, the V gene TRBV28; no definite D call. The CDR3 is made up of 14 amino acids. V was trimmed by 1 base and J by 2 bases, leaving 6 bases between them. Germline V gene sequence: CDR1 MDHEN, CDR2 SYDVKM. The CDR3 DNA sequence: TGTGCCAGCAGTTTATTGAAGGCTGGAAACACCATATATTTT. This translates into CASSLLKAGNTIYF.